This T cell receptor (beta chain) was observed in a study of T cells in Graves' hyperthyroidism and ophthalmopathy (dated by TCRdb to the late 2010s). As for the study more broadly: A discovery cohort of about 96 patients, roughly 40 with Graves' ophthalmopathy and 57 with stable Graves' hyperthyroidism, was used to find distinguishing TCR V-J signatures. An independent validation cohort of under 20 hyperthyroidism patients and roughly 16 patients who later progressed to ophthalmopathy tested prospective prediction of ophthalmopathy. The approximately 90 discovery patients were divided at random into training and test sets in a 7:3 ratio. The study also compared thyroid tissue and blood T-cell repertoires from about 6 Graves' hyperthyroidism patients. After blood sampling, hyperthyroidism patients were treated with methimazole at a starting dose of 30 mg daily, and ophthalmopathy patients were treated with high-dose intravenous methylprednisolone. TCR Vbeta CDR3 sequencing of 120 to 150 peripheral blood samples (over 40 ophthalmopathy, 75 hyperthyroidism and some 17 progressor patients) is reported in the paper. General study outcomes and caveats: In validation, the model predicted progression to ophthalmopathy a median of approximately 6.6 months before onset, with roughly 71% sensitivity and almost 75% specificity. Most expanded thyroid clonotypes (frequency above 0.001) were also found in blood, which suggests that blood repertoires may mirror thyroid immune responses. No statistical method was used to set the sample size in advance, and investigators knew the group allocation. A model built on a 13 V-J signature distinguished ophthalmopathy from stable hyperthyroidism, reaching roughly 88% sensitivity and 81.08% specificity in cross-validation and 80%/75% in testing.

Amplification of TCR beta CDR3 regions was carried out from RNA transcripts. The TCR CDR3 was subjected to a first round of RT-PCR using the HTBI primer set and the Qiagen OneStep RT-PCR kit. A second multiplex PCR round built the libraries, followed by size selection and purification. The libraries were sequenced on an Illumina HiSeq2000 using paired-end 100 bp reads. The published analysis was carried out like this. Raw data were processed with SOAPnuke, discarding reads with adapters, uncalled bases, mean Phred below 15, or no exact constant-primer or identifier match. COPE v1.2.5 was used to merge the high-quality paired reads, and each unique nucleotide sequence was defined as a clonotype. MiTCR v1.1 was used to align the clonotypes against IMGT TRBV, TRBD and TRBJ reference segments. Analysis was restricted to V-J combinations with a frequency above 0.0001, which covered roughly 99% of repertoires. A TCS score was defined as the ratio between F50 (clonal expansion) and ExV (chaos), using BLOSUM62-based TCRdist between CDR3 peptides within each V-J. Welch's t-statistics and random forest reduced fewer than 550 V-J features to 13, which were used in a naive Bayes classifier (R e1071). The similarity between thyroid and blood repertoires was quantified using the Morisita-Horn index. In-frame beta chains were kept once TCRdb had trimmed the public reads at Q25 with fastp and called clones with MiXCR. Each entry merges the rows of one CDR3 protein and shows their most common DNA and genes. The V and J calls were determined by TCRdb, not by the authors. Present in this sample are 550,000 to 600,000 distinct CDR3 sequences, 46% of which were seen just once. Around 19% of the sample comes from the top ten.

Its CDR3 holds 14 amino acids, cysteine through phenylalanine. CDR3 DNA is the only sequence kept; it has 42 bases, read in frame from the first base. Looking up the germline V gene (reference sequence) yields CDR1 LNHDA and CDR2 SQIVND. Relative to germline, V is 5 bases shorter and J is 8 bases shorter, with 18 bases between their ends. On this clonotype itself: The specificity of this receptor is unknown. The sample holds no much larger clone one base away, and base qualities are not on file.

The study excluded patients with uncontrolled infections, other autoimmune diseases, pregnancy or lactation. Diagnoses relied on clinical symptoms, serum thyroxine and TRAb, thyroid ultrasound and orbital computed tomography. Total RNA was extracted with Trizol reagent, and quality was checked on an Agilent 2100 Bioanalyzer. This receptor was obtained from an adult woman with Graves' disease, either hyperthyroidism or ophthalmopathy (not recorded which). Material for sequencing was peripheral blood or thyroid tissue (not recorded which). The chain uses TRBV19 and TRBJ1-2; the D segment could be TRBD1, given 5 matching bases. The sequenced DNA is TGTGCCAGTAGTGGGGGACTACCCAACAGCGGCTACACCTTC. Translated, this gives CASSGGLPNSGYTF.